This entry lists 11 T cell receptor beta chains sequenced from one sample in a study of blood T cell repertoires in COVID-19. Produced via immunoSEQ multiplex PCR; TCRdb's table is partial and in-frame only. The table shows 200,000 to 250,000 clones, with 75% to 90% occurring only once. Sequencing was carried out using peripheral blood. The origin of the receptors is a man under 40 with COVID-19, enrolled during active disease.

The chain is built from TRBV5-1 and TRBJ1-4, with 10 bases fitting TRBD1. The CDR3 has 17 residues. The V gene end was trimmed by 2 bases and the J gene end by 0 bases; junction bases not matched to a gene: 4. Germline loops: CDR1 SGHRS, CDR2 YFSETQ. CDR3 loop: CASSLPGQGTTNEKLFF. As DNA, the CDR3 is TGCGCCAGCAGCTTACCGGGACAGGGGACAACTAATGAAAAACTGTTTTTT.

The chain couples TRBV3-1 (or the pseudogene TRBV3-2) to TRBJ2-5, with 7 bases matching TRBD1. The CDR3 spans 14 residues. The V segment lost 4 bases and the J segment 5 bases; nucleotides outside the gene matches: 7. Germline-derived CDR1 and CDR2 are LGHDT and YNNKEL (reference sequence). CDR3 DNA: TGTGCCAGCAGCCCTTTAGGGGGCCGGGAGACCCAGTACTTC. Translating it yields CASSPLGGRETQYF.

This sequence joins TRBV7-2 and TRBJ1-2; D is unclear. This CDR3 has 14 residues. Trimming removed 7 bases at V and 8 bases at J, with 20 bases between. The germline V gene has CDR1 SGHTA and CDR2 FQGNSA. For the CDR3, the DNA is TGTGCCAGCAAGGCAGGCGGCGGGGTAAACGGCTACACCTTC. Protein: CASKAGGGVNGYTF.

The table lists this clone with a count of one. V gene TRBV20-1 combines with J gene TRBJ2-7; 7 bases are a match to TRBD2. V gave up 3 bases and J gave up 2 bases; unmatched junction bases: 4. CDR3 length: 13 residues. Germline V lookup: CDR1 DFQATT, CDR2 SNEGSKA (reference sequence). CDR3 DNA sequence: TGCAGTGCTAGTGGGGGGGGAACCTACGAGCAGTACTTC. As protein: CSASGGGTYEQYF.

CDR3 in DNA: TGTGCCATGGCAGGGTACCTAAATTCACCCCTCCACTTT. Encoded protein: CAMAGYLNSPLHF. The rearrangement links TRBV6-4 to TRBJ1-6, with D perhaps TRBD1 (5 bases). CDR1 MRHNA and CDR2 SNTAGT come from the germline V gene. The germline V and J ends were trimmed by 10 bases and 7 bases, with 14 bases remaining between them. CDR3 length: 13 amino acids.

This chain joins TRBV6-5 and TRBJ1-5; D is possibly TRBD1 (6 bases). The germline V gene encodes CDR1 MNHEY and CDR2 SVGAGI. Trimming shortened V by 8 bases and J by 0 bases, and 8 bases separated the two germline ends. The length of the CDR3 is 13 residues. The CDR3 here is CASGQSSNQPQHF. The CDR3 DNA is TGTGCCAGCGGACAGAGTAGCAATCAGCCCCAGCATTTT.

This clone came up a few times. V usage is TRBV5-1 and J usage is TRBJ2-1; 10 bases map to TRBD2. This CDR3 is 16 amino acids long. Per germline, CDR1 SGHRS and CDR2 YFSETQ. The V gene end was trimmed by 4 bases and the J gene end by 5 bases; junction bases not matched to a gene: 9. Here the CDR3 DNA reads TGCGCCAGCAGCCGCTGGACTAGCGGCTTGGACAATGAGCAGTTCTTC. Its protein product is CASSRWTSGLDNEQFF.

V is TRBV11-2 and J is TRBJ2-2; 8 nucleotides align to TRBD2. V dropped 2 bases and J dropped 0; count of bases not matched to a gene: 2. The length of the CDR3 is 16 residues. From germline, CDR1 is SGHAT and CDR2 FQNNGV. This chain's CDR3 is CASSLRLASNTGELFF. The CDR3, as DNA: TGTGCCAGCAGCTTAAGACTAGCGTCGAACACCGGGGAGCTGTTTTTT.

V usage is TRBV7-2 and J usage is TRBJ2-1; perhaps TRBD2 as D (7 bases). Germline CDR1 SGHTA, CDR2 FQGNSA. This CDR3 spans 15 amino acids. V shed 0 bases and J shed 9 bases, with 15 bases lying between them. In nucleotides, the CDR3 is TGTGCCAGCAGCTTAGCGGGGGGGCCGCTTCTTGAGCAGTTCTTC. As protein: CASSLAGGPLLEQFF.

The chain carries TRBV9 and TRBJ2-5; the D is unclear. The CDR3 is 17 amino acids. Germline loops: CDR1 SGDLS, CDR2 YYNGEE. Between the trimmed V and J ends, which lost 4 bases and 3 bases, there was a span of 22 bases. For the CDR3, the DNA is TGTGCCAGCAGCCCCCAAATCAGACACCCTCGGAAAGAGACCCAGTACTTC. Translated, it gives CASSPQIRHPRKETQYF.

This clone was recorded only once. V and J are TRBV2 and TRBJ1-5; D gene ambiguous. The germline V gene encodes CDR1 SNHLY and CDR2 FYNNEI. The CDR3 length is 13 residues. Trimming took off 6 bases at V and 5 bases at J, with 11 bases between the two ends. The CDR3 protein is CASRGGYDQPQHF. For the CDR3, the DNA is TGTGCCAGCAGAGGAGGGTATGATCAGCCCCAGCATTTT. The whole variable domain, remainder taken from reference TRBV2 and TRBJ1-5, is EPEVTQTPSHQVTQMGQEVILRCVPISNHLYFYWYRQILGQKVEFLVSFYNNEISEKSEIFDDQFSVERPDGSNFTLKIRSTKLEDSAMYFCASRGGYDQPQHFGDGTRLSIL.